The rows below give T cell receptor beta chains drawn from one sample of a study of cytomegalovirus exposure and HLA in healthy donors. Some clones are missing from TCRdb's copy, which holds only in-frame ones; the method was immunoSEQ multiplex PCR. Here the sample spans more than 140,000 clones, around 90% being singletons. Sequenced input: PBMCs. The receptor source for this set is a woman younger than 30 in good health and CMV-seropositive. The CDR3 runs from the conserved cysteine through the conserved F or W. D genes are given only for firm matches. The size of a clone is reported for some rows only, either as once, few or many, or as a class for expanded clones.

d_gene: TRBD1; abundance: .; v_gene: TRBV7-2; j_gene: TRBJ2-7; CDR3nt: TGTGCCAGCAGCTTCCACAGGGGGCCTTACGAGCAGTACTTC; CDR3aa: CASSFHRGPYEQYF
d_gene: .; abundance: .; v_gene: TRBV11-1; j_gene: TRBJ2-6; CDR3nt: TGTGCCAGCAGCTTAGAAGTCCGGAGCTCTGGGGCCAACGTCCTGACTTTC; CDR3aa: CASSLEVRSSGANVLTF
d_gene: .; abundance: .; v_gene: TRBV6-1; j_gene: TRBJ2-7; CDR3nt: TGTGCCGTCGCCGACAATTCCTACGAGCAGTACTTC; CDR3aa: CAVADNSYEQYF
d_gene: .; abundance: once; v_gene: TRBV5-4; j_gene: TRBJ2-5; CDR3nt: TGTGCCAGCAGCGCTAGTCGCGAGACCCAGTACTTC; CDR3aa: CASSASRETQYF
d_gene: TRBD1; abundance: .; v_gene: TRBV28; j_gene: TRBJ2-1; CDR3nt: TGTGCCAGCAGTTCCGGAGGACAGGGGGTTTACAATGAGCAGTTCTTC; CDR3aa: CASSSGGQGVYNEQFF
d_gene: TRBD1; abundance: .; v_gene: TRBV7-7; j_gene: TRBJ1-3; CDR3nt: TGTGCTACCGAGGAGGACAGGGGTAGTGGAAACACCATATATTTT; CDR3aa: CATEEDRGSGNTIYF
d_gene: TRBD2; abundance: .; v_gene: TRBV27; j_gene: TRBJ2-3; CDR3nt: TGTGCCAGCACCCGGCGGCTAGCGGAGGGGACAGATACGCAGTATTTT; CDR3aa: CASTRRLAEGTDTQYF
d_gene: TRBD1; abundance: .; v_gene: TRBV18; j_gene: TRBJ2-3; CDR3nt: TGTGCCAGCTCACCAAGGGACAGGGCCCTCACAGATACGCAGTATTTT; CDR3aa: CASSPRDRALTDTQYF
d_gene: .; abundance: .; v_gene: TRBV6-1; j_gene: TRBJ1-1; CDR3nt: TGTGCCAGCAAAACCACCGGGACAAAGAACACTGAAGCTTTCTTT; CDR3aa: CASKTTGTKNTEAFF
d_gene: .; abundance: .; v_gene: TRBV11-3; j_gene: TRBJ2-1; CDR3nt: TGTGCCAGCAGCTTAGCGGGAGTGGATGAGCAGTTCTTC; CDR3aa: CASSLAGVDEQFF
d_gene: TRBD1; abundance: .; v_gene: TRBV5-7; j_gene: TRBJ2-4; CDR3nt: TGTGCCAGCACGGACAGGGACAAAGCCAAAAACATTCAGTACTTC; CDR3aa: CASTDRDKAKNIQYF
d_gene: TRBD2; abundance: .; v_gene: TRBV10-3; j_gene: TRBJ2-3; CDR3nt: TGTGCCATCAGTGGGACCCCGGGACTAGCGGGTGCTAGCACAGATACGCAGTATTTT; CDR3aa: CAISGTPGLAGASTDTQYF
d_gene: .; abundance: .; v_gene: TRBV1; j_gene: TRBJ2-1; CDR3nt: TGCACCAGCAGCCAAGGACGGGTTGAGCAGTTCTTC; CDR3aa: CTSSQGRVEQFF
d_gene: .; abundance: .; v_gene: TRBV19; j_gene: TRBJ1-5; CDR3nt: TGTGCCAGTACTAGGGGGTATGGGGATCAGCCCCAGCATTTT; CDR3aa: CASTRGYGDQPQHF
d_gene: TRBD2; abundance: .; v_gene: TRBV28; j_gene: TRBJ2-1; CDR3nt: TGTGCCAGCAGCACACCTGTAGCGGGAGGGCGGAATGAGCAGTTCTTC; CDR3aa: CASSTPVAGGRNEQFF
d_gene: TRBD2; abundance: .; v_gene: TRBV5-1; j_gene: TRBJ2-1; CDR3nt: TGCGCCAGCAGCTGGTATAGCGGGAGGGCCTCGTACAATGAGCAGTTCTTC; CDR3aa: CASSWYSGRASYNEQFF
d_gene: TRBD2; abundance: .; v_gene: TRBV2; j_gene: TRBJ2-2; CDR3nt: TGTGCCAGCACCGTAGGACTAGCGGGAACCGGGGAGCTGTTTTTT; CDR3aa: CASTVGLAGTGELFF
d_gene: .; abundance: .; v_gene: TRBV5-5; j_gene: TRBJ1-5; CDR3nt: TGTGCCAGCAGCTTATGGGCACCCAGCAATCAGCCCCAGCATTTT; CDR3aa: CASSLWAPSNQPQHF
d_gene: .; abundance: .; v_gene: TRBV7-2; j_gene: TRBJ1-1; CDR3nt: TGTGCCAGCAGCTTATGGAGTGTGAACACTGAAGCTTTCTTT; CDR3aa: CASSLWSVNTEAFF
d_gene: .; abundance: once; v_gene: TRBV7-8; j_gene: TRBJ2-6; CDR3nt: TGTGCCAGCAGCTTATTCACCCCCAGGGGTACTGGGGCCAACGTCCTGACTTTC; CDR3aa: CASSLFTPRGTGANVLTF
d_gene: TRBD1; abundance: .; v_gene: TRBV6-1; j_gene: TRBJ1-2; CDR3nt: TGTGCCAGCAGTCGTGAGGGGGCAGGCTATGGCTACACCTTC; CDR3aa: CASSREGAGYGYTF
d_gene: .; abundance: .; v_gene: TRBV28; j_gene: TRBJ1-5; CDR3nt: TGTGCCAGCAGGGAGGGGAGTCTTAATCAGCCCCAGCATTTT; CDR3aa: CASREGSLNQPQHF
d_gene: TRBD1; abundance: .; v_gene: TRBV11-2; j_gene: TRBJ1-1; CDR3nt: TGTGCCAGCAGCCCCCCGACAGGGGCGAACACTGAAGCTTTCTTT; CDR3aa: CASSPPTGANTEAFF
d_gene: TRBD1; abundance: .; v_gene: TRBV30; j_gene: TRBJ1-1; CDR3nt: TGTGCCTGGAATGCAGGGGGGATGAACACTGAAGCTTTCTTT; CDR3aa: CAWNAGGMNTEAFF
d_gene: .; abundance: .; v_gene: TRBV23-1; j_gene: TRBJ1-4; CDR3nt: TGCGCCAGCAGCCGTGGGGAGGCCGCAGGTCAGACCTGCTACATCTCAACTAATGAAAAACTGTTTTTT; CDR3aa: CASSRGEAAGQTCYISTNEKLFF
d_gene: .; abundance: once; v_gene: TRBV27; j_gene: TRBJ2-4; CDR3nt: TGTGCCAGCCGAACGGCGGAGGGAAACATTCAGTACTTC; CDR3aa: CASRTAEGNIQYF
d_gene: .; abundance: once; v_gene: TRBV29-1; j_gene: TRBJ1-3; CDR3nt: TGCAGCGTCGGGACACCCGGAAACACCATATATTTT; CDR3aa: CSVGTPGNTIYF
d_gene: TRBD1; abundance: .; v_gene: TRBV28; j_gene: TRBJ2-1; CDR3nt: TGTGCCAGCAGTGCGACCCCCGGGACAGGGAGGAATGAGCAGTTCTTC; CDR3aa: CASSATPGTGRNEQFF
d_gene: .; abundance: .; v_gene: TRBV6-5; j_gene: TRBJ1-5; CDR3nt: TGTGCCAGCAGTTACTCTGGACAAAGCAATCAGCCCCAGCATTTT; CDR3aa: CASSYSGQSNQPQHF
d_gene: TRBD2; abundance: .; v_gene: TRBV13; j_gene: TRBJ2-7; CDR3nt: TGTGCCAGCAGCGCTAGCGGGAGAGCGGGCGAGCAGTACTTC; CDR3aa: CASSASGRAGEQYF
d_gene: TRBD1; abundance: .; v_gene: TRBV5-1; j_gene: TRBJ1-1; CDR3nt: TGCGCCAGCAGGGGGACAGGGGACGGGATAGCTGAAGCTTTCTTT; CDR3aa: CASRGTGDGIAEAFF
d_gene: .; abundance: .; v_gene: TRBV27; j_gene: TRBJ1-5; CDR3nt: TGTGCCAGCAGTTTCTCCTACGACACCATCCAGCATTTT; CDR3aa: CASSFSYDTIQHF
d_gene: TRBD2; abundance: .; v_gene: TRBV4-1; j_gene: TRBJ2-7; CDR3nt: TGCGCCAGCAGCCAAGCCTCTAGCGGTATCTACGAGCAGTACTTC; CDR3aa: CASSQASSGIYEQYF
d_gene: .; abundance: .; v_gene: TRBV21-1; j_gene: TRBJ1-3; CDR3nt: TGTGCCAGCAGGGGGTCCGGGAAAGCAAACACCATATATTTT; CDR3aa: CASRGSGKANTIYF
d_gene: TRBD1; abundance: .; v_gene: TRBV14; j_gene: TRBJ2-3; CDR3nt: TGTGCCAGCAGCCAAGAGTCCCTACCCGAGACAGGGACAGATACGCAGTATTTT; CDR3aa: CASSQESLPETGTDTQYF
d_gene: .; abundance: .; v_gene: TRBV4-2; j_gene: TRBJ2-7; CDR3nt: TGTGCCAGCAGCCAAGATCTTTTAACAGCAACCTACGAGCAGTACTTC; CDR3aa: CASSQDLLTATYEQYF
d_gene: TRBD1; abundance: .; v_gene: TRBV10-3; j_gene: TRBJ2-7; CDR3nt: TGTGCCATCAGTCGGACAGGGAAGGTCTCCTACGAGCAGTACTTC; CDR3aa: CAISRTGKVSYEQYF
d_gene: TRBD1; abundance: .; v_gene: TRBV11-3; j_gene: TRBJ2-3; CDR3nt: TGTGCCAGCAGCTTAGATCCCGCCGGGACAGGGGTTGATACGCAGTATTTT; CDR3aa: CASSLDPAGTGVDTQYF
d_gene: TRBD2; abundance: .; v_gene: TRBV7-7; j_gene: TRBJ2-7; CDR3nt: TGTGCTAGCAGCTTAGGGACTAGCGGGGATTACGAGCAGTACTTC; CDR3aa: CASSLGTSGDYEQYF